Below, 2 T cell receptor beta chains from the same sample are listed, as sequenced in a study of shared clonotypes between healthy human individuals. The repertoire was sequenced with immunoSEQ multiplex PCR; TCRdb's copy has only in-frame clones and lacks some. The sample consists of 2,500,000 or so clones, 85% to 95% of them appearing once. Sequenced material: naive CD4+ T cells sorted from blood. The subset here: CD45RA+ positively selected. The receptors here all came from a man aged 18 to 29 in good health.

About this clone itself: The same CDR3 also results from other DNA sequences found in this sample. This chain links TRBV19 with TRBJ2-7; D not resolved. V was cut by 6 bases and J by 0 bases, with 6 bases left in between. CDR1 and CDR2 from the germline V gene are LNHDA and SQIVND (reference sequence). CDR3 length equals 12 residues. The CDR3 spells CASSQSSYEQYF. The CDR3 coding sequence is TGTGCCAGTAGCCAAAGCTCCTACGAGCAGTACTTC. Looking up the rest from reference TRBV19 and TRBJ2-7 gives the full variable domain: DGGITQSPKYLFRKEGQNVTLSCEQNLNHDAMYWYRQDPGQGLRLIYYSQIVNDFQKGDIAEGYSVSREKKESFPLTVTSAQKNPTAFYLCASSQSSYEQYFGPGTRLTVT.

This clone has a single count. This rearrangement joins TRBV5-1 to TRBJ1-5; no definite D call. The CDR3 extends over 13 amino acids. Germline V CDR1 and CDR2: SGHRS, YFSETQ. Trimming pared 4 bases from V and 0 bases from J, leaving 5 bases between. For the CDR3, the DNA is TGCGCCAGCAGCCCCTTTAGCAATCAGCCCCAGCATTTT. Translation: CASSPFSNQPQHF.